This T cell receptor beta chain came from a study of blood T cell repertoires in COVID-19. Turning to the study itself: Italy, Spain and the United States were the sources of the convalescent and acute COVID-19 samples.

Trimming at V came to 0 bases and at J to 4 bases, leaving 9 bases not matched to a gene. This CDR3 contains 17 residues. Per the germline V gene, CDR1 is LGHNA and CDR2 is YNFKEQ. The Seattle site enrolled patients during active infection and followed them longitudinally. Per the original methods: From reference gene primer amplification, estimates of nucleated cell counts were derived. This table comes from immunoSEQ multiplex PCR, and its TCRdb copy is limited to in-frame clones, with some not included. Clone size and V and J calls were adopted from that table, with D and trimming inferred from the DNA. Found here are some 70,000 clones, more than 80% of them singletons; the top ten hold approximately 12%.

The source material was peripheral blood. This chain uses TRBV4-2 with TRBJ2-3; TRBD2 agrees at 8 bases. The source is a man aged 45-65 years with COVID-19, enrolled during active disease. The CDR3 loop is CASSQDSVGGAADTQYF. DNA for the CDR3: TGTGCCAGCAGCCAAGATTCGGTCGGGGGGGCAGCAGATACGCAGTATTTT.